Each of the 20 T cell receptor beta chains below was sequenced from the same sample in a study of blood T cell repertoires in COVID-19. Assay used: immunoSEQ multiplex PCR; TCRdb lists only in-frame clones, some missing. The table records about 270,000 clones, around 87% of them present only once. Sequencing was done on a sample of peripheral blood. The source is a woman aged 50 to 60 with acute or convalescent COVID-19.

V gene TRBV6-2 or TRBV6-3 combines with J gene TRBJ2-7; 9 positions agree with TRBD2. The CDR3 loop spans 15 amino acids. With 2 bases clipped from V and 4 bases from J, the junction kept 6 bases outside the gene matches. The germline V gene has CDR1 MNHEY and CDR2 SVGEGT. CDR3 protein: CASSYRVAGVYEQYF. The CDR3 coding sequence is TGTGCCAGCAGTTACAGGGTAGCGGGAGTTTACGAGCAGTACTTC.

The V and J genes are TRBV2 and TRBJ1-5; D is possibly TRBD1 (6 bases). CDR1 SNHLY and CDR2 FYNNEI come from the germline V gene. V gave up 4 bases and J gave up 1 base, with 11 bases separating them. This CDR3 is built from 15 residues. CDR3 sequence: CASSGPGASNQPQHF. Here the CDR3 DNA reads TGTGCCAGCAGTGGGCCAGGGGCGAGCAATCAGCCCCAGCATTTT.

This sequence joins TRBV10-2 and TRBJ2-5, with TRBD2 matching 12 bases. This CDR3 has 15 amino acids. CDR1 and CDR2 from the germline V gene are WSHSY and SAAADI. Trimming removed 6 bases from V and 5 bases from J; junction bases left unmatched: 7. As DNA, the CDR3 is TGCGCCAGCAGGAGACTAGCGGGAGAGGGGGAGACCCAGTACTTC. Its translation is CASRRLAGEGETQYF.

J is TRBJ1-1 and V is TRBV14; 7 bases match TRBD1. Germline CDR1 and CDR2: SGHDN and FVKESK. The ends lost 2 bases at V and 4 bases at J; junction bases unmatched: 7. This CDR3 spans 15 amino acids. The chain's CDR3 is CASSQYTGAGTEAFF. The CDR3 bases are TGTGCCAGCAGCCAATACACAGGGGCGGGCACTGAAGCTTTCTTT. Looking up the rest from reference TRBV14 and TRBJ1-1 gives the full variable domain: EAGVTQFPSHSVIEKGQTVTLRCDPISGHDNLYWYRRVMGKEIKFLLHFVKESKQDESGMPNNRFLAERTGGTYSTLKVQPAELEDSGVYFCASSQYTGAGTEAFFGQGTRLTVV.

This chain uses TRBV24-1 with TRBJ2-4, with D perhaps TRBD2 (5 bases). This CDR3 contains 14 residues. V gave up 1 base and J gave up 10 bases, with 13 bases separating them. The V gene's germline CDR1 is KGHDR and CDR2 SFDVKD. The CDR3 nucleotides are TGTGCCACCAGTGATTTCGGGGATGAGGGAATTCAGTACTTC. Translation gives CATSDFGDEGIQYF.

V and J are TRBV5-1 and TRBJ1-3, with 7 bases lining up with TRBD1. V trimming: 3 bases; J trimming: 0 bases; junction bases outside the gene matches: 9. The CDR3 sequence is 17 residues long. Germline assignment: CDR1 SGHRS and CDR2 YFSETQ. This CDR3 is CASSSAGTATSGNTIYF. CDR3 nucleotides: TGCGCCAGCAGCTCCGCCGGGACAGCGACCTCTGGAAACACCATATATTTT. Full variable domain (remainder filled in from reference TRBV5-1 and TRBJ1-3): KAGVTQTPRYLIKTRGQQVTLSCSPISGHRSVSWYQQTPGQGLQFLFEYFSETQRNKGNFPGRFSGRQFSNSRSEMNVSTLELGDSALYLCASSSAGTATSGNTIYFGEGSWLTVV.

The chain joins TRBV4-3 to TRBJ2-2; D call uncertain. The CDR3 spans 17 residues. Germline lookup yields CDR1 LGHNA and CDR2 YSLEER. V dropped 0 bases and J dropped 5 bases, with 16 bases sitting between them. CDR3 protein: CASSQEGGARWTGELFF. The CDR3 DNA reads as TGCGCCAGCAGCCAAGAAGGCGGAGCTAGATGGACCGGGGAGCTGTTTTTT.

This chain links TRBV19 with TRBJ1-1, with 8 bases matching TRBD1. V shed 6 bases and J 5 bases; nucleotides not matched to a gene: 5. The CDR3 spans 13 residues. Germline V gene data show CDR1 as LNHDA and CDR2 as SQIVND (reference sequence). The CDR3 loop is CASSRTGRTEAFF. CDR3 in DNA: TGTGCCAGTAGCCGGACAGGGCGAACTGAAGCTTTCTTT.

V gene TRBV27 combines with J gene TRBJ2-1; TRBD1 is a possible D gene (5 bases). Germline assignment: CDR1 MNHEY and CDR2 SMNVEV (reference sequence). This CDR3 contains 12 residues. V dropped 4 bases and J dropped 9 bases, with 10 bases sitting between them. This chain's CDR3 is CASSSAGFEQFF. CDR3 nucleotides: TGTGCCAGCAGTTCAGCAGGGTTTGAGCAGTTCTTC.

The sample holds one count of this clone. The chain links TRBV18 to TRBJ1-2; D gene ambiguous. This CDR3 spans 10 amino acids. The germline CDR1 and CDR2 sequences are KGHSH and LQKENI. V was shortened by 6 bases and J by 8 bases, with 7 bases between the two germline ends. CDR3 region: CASSDSGYTF. The CDR3 DNA follows: TGTGCCAGCTCGGACTCCGGCTACACCTTC.

The chain joins TRBV30 to TRBJ2-3; TRBD2 aligns across 14 bases. The V gene's germline CDR1 is GTSNPN and CDR2 SVGIG (reference sequence). V lost 2 bases, J lost 3 bases, and 4 bases stayed unmatched. The CDR3 spans 16 residues. This CDR3 reads CAWSPGTSGRTDTQYF. In nucleotides, the CDR3 is TGTGCCTGGAGTCCGGGGACTAGCGGGAGAACAGATACGCAGTATTTT.

V and J are TRBV6-1 and TRBJ1-2; 10 positions agree with TRBD1. Trimming removed 1 base from V and 8 bases from J; junction bases left unmatched: 7. CDR1 and CDR2 from the germline V gene are MNHNS and SASEGT. CDR3 length: 15 amino acids. The CDR3 sequence is CASSEDTTGGKGYTF. CDR3 sequence (DNA): TGTGCCAGCAGTGAAGACACGACAGGGGGCAAAGGCTACACCTTC.

This chain uses TRBV27 with TRBJ1-5; D remains unclear. V was trimmed by 5 bases and J by 1 base, leaving 6 bases between them. Germline V gene lookup returns CDR1 MNHEY and CDR2 SMNVEV (reference sequence). The CDR3 is 13 amino acids. The CDR3: CASSDTSNQPQHF. CDR3 nucleotides: TGTGCCAGCAGTGACACAAGCAATCAGCCCCAGCATTTT.

The chain joins TRBV13 to TRBJ2-7, with 7 bases lining up with TRBD1. Germline CDR1 and CDR2: PRHDT and FYEKMQ (reference sequence). CDR3 length: 13 residues. The V gene end was trimmed by 3 bases and the J gene end by 3 bases; junction bases not matched to a gene: 2. For the CDR3, the DNA is TGTGCCAGCAGCTTGACAGGGTTCTACGAGCAGTACTTC. It translates to CASSLTGFYEQYF.

The chain links TRBV27 to TRBJ2-7, with TRBD1 matching 9 bases. Looked up from germline, CDR1 is MNHEY and CDR2 is SMNVEV (reference sequence). The CDR3 is 15 residues long. V trimming: 5 bases; J trimming: 4 bases; junction bases outside the gene matches: 9. CDR3 in DNA: TGTGCCAGCAGTCACCGTGGGACAGGGTTATACGAGCAGTACTTC. This translates into CASSHRGTGLYEQYF.

The chain joins TRBV5-1 to TRBJ2-7; the match to TRBD1 covers 8 bases. The germline CDR1 and CDR2 sequences are SGHRS and YFSETQ. V lost 5 bases to trimming and J lost 6 bases; unmatched junction nucleotides: 4. The CDR3 is made up of 12 amino acids. The CDR3 here is CASSTGGSEQYF. The CDR3, as DNA: TGCGCCAGCAGTACAGGGGGGAGCGAGCAGTACTTC.

CDR3 sequence reads: CATRSRAPHNEQFF. The CDR3 DNA sequence: TGTGCCACCAGATCGAGGGCCCCACACAATGAGCAGTTCTTC. V gene TRBV24-1 combines with J gene TRBJ2-1; TRBD2 might be the D (5 bases). Per germline, CDR1 KGHDR and CDR2 SFDVKD. The V and J ends lost 7 bases and 5 bases respectively, with 14 bases between them. CDR3 length: 14 residues.

This chain's CDR3 is CASSPARDYEQYF. Written as DNA, the CDR3 is TGTGCCAGCTCACCAGCCAGGGACTACGAGCAGTACTTC. The V call is TRBV18, the J call TRBJ2-7; weak D call: TRBD1 (5 bases). The CDR3 is 13 residues long. The germline V and J ends were trimmed by 2 bases and 3 bases, with 8 bases remaining between them. Germline-derived CDR1 and CDR2 are KGHSH and LQKENI.

The CDR3 nucleotides are TGCGCCAGCATTGAGTCCAATCAGCCCCAGCATTTT. This translates into CASIESNQPQHF. This chain links TRBV23-1 with TRBJ1-5; D call uncertain. TRBV23-1 is placed among ORFs of uncertain function. V gave up 7 bases and J gave up 3 bases, with 7 bases separating them. The CDR3 has 12 residues.

The chain combines TRBV11-3 with TRBJ2-1, with 10 bases identical to TRBD2. Germline V gene lookup returns CDR1 SGHNT and CDR2 YENEEA. The CDR3 consists of 16 residues. The J segment lost 4 bases and the V segment lost 5 bases, leaving 8 bases of the junction unmatched. The CDR3, as DNA: TGTGCCAGCAGCACCGCTAGCGGGAGTAAGTACAATGAGCAGTTCTTC. It yields the protein CASSTASGSKYNEQFF.